This T cell receptor beta chain is drawn from a study of liver allograft versus peripheral blood T cells. Across the study: Comparative analysis was performed on T cell receptor repertoires from transplanted livers and from recipients' peripheral blood.

V gave up 1 base and J gave up 5 bases; unmatched junction bases: 7. CDR3 size: 14 residues. Germline V gene sequence: CDR1 DFQATT, CDR2 SNEGSKA (reference sequence). This clonotype was counted a few times. One entry per CDR3 protein, called by TCRdb with MiXCR from the reads. The sample records around 15,000 distinct CDR3 sequences, 22% being singletons. The chain uses TRBV20-1 and TRBJ1-1; 7 bases line up with TRBD1. This sequence was found in a human patient who had a liver transplant. Some T cells may possibly be graft donor cells. CDR3 sequence reads: CSARVQGGRTEAFF. CDR3 coding DNA: TGCAGTGCTAGAGTTCAAGGGGGCCGGACTGAAGCTTTCTTT.